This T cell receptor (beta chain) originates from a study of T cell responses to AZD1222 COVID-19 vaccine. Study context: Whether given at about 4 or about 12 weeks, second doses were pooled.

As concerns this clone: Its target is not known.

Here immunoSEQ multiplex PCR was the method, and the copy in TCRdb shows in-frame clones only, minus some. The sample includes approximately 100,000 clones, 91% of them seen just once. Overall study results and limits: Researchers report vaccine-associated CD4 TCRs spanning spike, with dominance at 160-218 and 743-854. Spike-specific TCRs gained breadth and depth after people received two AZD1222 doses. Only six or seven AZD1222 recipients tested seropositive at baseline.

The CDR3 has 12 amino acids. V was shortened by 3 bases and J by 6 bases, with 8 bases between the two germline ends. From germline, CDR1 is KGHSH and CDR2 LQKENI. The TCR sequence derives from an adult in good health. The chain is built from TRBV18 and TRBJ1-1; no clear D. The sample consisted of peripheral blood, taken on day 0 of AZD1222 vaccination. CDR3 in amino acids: CASSPLEPEAFF. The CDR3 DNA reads TGTGCCAGCTCACCCCTGGAGCCTGAAGCTTTCTTT.